This passage covers 18 T cell receptor beta chains from one sample sequenced in a study of shared clonotypes between healthy human individuals. Sequenced by immunoSEQ multiplex PCR; TCRdb stores in-frame clones only, minus some. This table holds under 850,000 clones, approximately 77% found once. Source material: memory CD4+ T cells sorted from blood. The subset is: CD45RA-negative fraction. The receptors shown here come from a woman aged 30 to 39 in good health.

The CDR3 coding sequence is TGTGCCAGCAGCCAATCCCTAGCGGGCACCTACGAGCAGTACTTC. Translation gives CASSQSLAGTYEQYF. The chain carries TRBV4-2 and TRBJ2-7, with 8 bases fitting TRBD2. The CDR3 has 15 amino acids. V shed 2 bases, J shed 2 bases, and the junction held 5 bases outside the gene matches. Germline assignment: CDR1 LGHNA and CDR2 YNFKEQ.

The sample holds a few counts of this clone. The identical CDR3 is also encoded by other nucleotide sequences in the sample. The genes are TRBV29-1 and TRBJ1-2, with no clear D. The V gene's germline CDR1 is SQVTM and CDR2 ANQGSEA. The length of the CDR3 is 9 residues. The V end was cut by 3 bases, the J end by 8 bases, with 4 bases between. DNA for the CDR3: TGCAGCGTTGAGGAGGGCTACACCTTC. Amino acids: CSVEEGYTF.

V is TRBV4-2 and J is TRBJ2-3; 7 bases agree with TRBD2. Germline V gene data show CDR1 as LGHNA and CDR2 as YNFKEQ. The CDR3 runs to 15 residues. V trimming: 4 bases; J trimming: 4 bases; junction bases outside the gene matches: 8. The CDR3 loop is CASSPSAGVADTQYF. The DNA for the CDR3 is TGTGCCAGCAGCCCTTCTGCGGGAGTTGCAGATACGCAGTATTTT.

This clone showed up just once. The chain carries TRBV2 and TRBJ2-5; 8 bases align to TRBD1. This CDR3 region has 13 residues. CDR1 SNHLY and CDR2 FYNNEI come from the germline V gene. The V segment lost 8 bases and the J segment 4 bases; nucleotides outside the gene matches: 6. In nucleotides, the CDR3 is TGTGCCAGCCGGACAGGGTATGGAGAGACCCAGTACTTC. Encoded protein: CASRTGYGETQYF.

The chain uses TRBV18 and TRBJ2-3; D is unresolved. The length of the CDR3 is 12 residues. CDR1 KGHSH and CDR2 LQKENI come from the germline V gene. Between the trimmed V and J ends, which lost 3 bases and 6 bases, there was a span of 7 bases. CDR3 sequence: CASSPETDTQYF. CDR3 coding DNA: TGTGCCAGCTCACCCGAGACCGATACGCAGTATTTT. Full variable domain (outside the CDR3, taken from reference TRBV18 and TRBJ2-3): NAGVMQNPRHLVRRRGQEARLRCSPMKGHSHVYWYRQLPEEGLKFMVYLQKENIIDESGMPKERFSAEFPKEGPSILRIQQVVRGDSAAYFCASSPETDTQYFGPGTRLTVL.

The gene calls are TRBV27 and TRBJ2-7, with D uncertain. Trimming pared 5 bases from V and 3 bases from J, leaving 17 bases between. This CDR3 is 15 amino acids long. Germline V gene sequence: CDR1 MNHEY, CDR2 SMNVEV (reference sequence). CDR3 amino acids: CASSKLSLGFYEQYF. The CDR3 bases are TGTGCCAGCAGTAAGTTATCCCTTGGCTTCTACGAGCAGTACTTC.

V usage is TRBV5-4 and J usage is TRBJ1-2, with D uncertain. Per the germline V gene, CDR1 is SGHNT and CDR2 is YYREEE (reference sequence). This CDR3 contains 13 residues. Deletions cut 4 bases from V and 4 bases from J, with 11 bases between. CDR3 DNA: TGTGCCAGCAGCCAGGACGAAGGCTATGGCTACACCTTC. Its translation is CASSQDEGYGYTF.

This clone was detected many times. The V gene is TRBV5-1, the J gene TRBJ1-1; TRBD1 matches at 7 bases. V lost 0 bases, J lost 6 bases, and 8 bases stayed unmatched. The germline V gene encodes CDR1 SGHRS and CDR2 YFSETQ. The CDR3 is 15 amino acids. The CDR3 bases are TGCGCCAGCAGCTTGGAACCCAGGCAGGGGGCTGAAGCTTTCTTT. This codes for CASSLEPRQGAEAFF.

The genes are TRBV5-1 and TRBJ2-7; 7 nucleotides agree with TRBD2. This CDR3 comprises 14 residues. V trimming: 7 bases; J trimming: 4 bases; junction bases outside the gene matches: 11. Germline V lookup: CDR1 SGHRS, CDR2 YFSETQ. CDR3 amino acids: CASRTQAGRYEQYF. CDR3 coding DNA: TGCGCCAGCCGTACCCAAGCGGGAAGGTACGAGCAGTACTTC.

V is TRBV6-1 and J is TRBJ2-5; 8 bases are a match to TRBD1. V trimming: 7 bases; J trimming: 2 bases; junction bases outside the gene matches: 6. The CDR3 is 14 amino acids. Germline V lookup: CDR1 MNHNS, CDR2 SASEGT. CDR3 nucleotides: TGTGCCAGCACTGTGGACAGGGCTCAAGAGACCCAGTACTTC. As protein: CASTVDRAQETQYF.

The chain employs TRBV5-1 and TRBJ2-2; the match to TRBD2 covers 8 bases. Germline V gene data show CDR1 as SGHRS and CDR2 as YFSETQ. Trimming took 6 bases from V and 2 from J; bases not matched to a gene: 6. The CDR3 is 15 residues long. In DNA, the CDR3 is TGCGCCAGCACCAAACTAGCGGACAACACCGGGGAGCTGTTTTTT. Translated, it gives CASTKLADNTGELFF. The whole variable domain, remainder taken from reference TRBV5-1 and TRBJ2-2, is KAGVTQTPRYLIKTRGQQVTLSCSPISGHRSVSWYQQTPGQGLQFLFEYFSETQRNKGNFPGRFSGRQFSNSRSEMNVSTLELGDSALYLCASTKLADNTGELFFGEGSRLTVL.

J is TRBJ2-1 and V is TRBV6-4; TRBD2 matches 7 bases. V shed 1 base, J shed 7 bases, and the junction held 7 bases outside the gene matches. Per germline, CDR1 MRHNA and CDR2 SNTAGT. The CDR3 loop spans 15 amino acids. CDR3 nucleotide sequence: TGTGCCAGCAGTGACTGGCGCGGGAGTAGTAATGAGCAGTTCTTC. Translation gives CASSDWRGSSNEQFF.

The rearrangement links TRBV25-1 to TRBJ2-6; 7 bases line up with TRBD2. CDR1 is MGHDK and CDR2 is SYGVNS in the germline V gene. The CDR3 covers 17 residues. V shed 6 bases and J 0 bases; nucleotides not matched to a gene: 8. The CDR3 DNA follows: TGTGCCAGCAGCATGGGGGGGACTATCTCTGGGGCCAACGTCCTGACTTTC. Encoded protein: CASSMGGTISGANVLTF.

This chain connects TRBV2 to TRBJ2-6; D remains ambiguous. This CDR3 spans 12 amino acids. Per germline, CDR1 SNHLY and CDR2 FYNNEI. Trimming stripped 6 bases from V and 6 bases from J, with 6 bases between. CDR3 in amino acids: CASRPQANVLTF. The CDR3 coding sequence is TGTGCCAGCAGGCCGCAGGCCAACGTCCTGACTTTC.

The CDR3 sequence: CASSLTGTGGVETQYF. The CDR3 DNA is TGTGCCAGTAGTCTTACCGGGACAGGGGGTGTGGAGACCCAGTACTTC. This chain connects TRBV19 to TRBJ2-5; 11 nucleotides match TRBD1. The CDR3 contains 16 residues. The J segment lost 5 bases and the V segment lost 5 bases, leaving 10 bases of the junction unmatched. The V gene's germline CDR1 is LNHDA and CDR2 SQIVND (reference sequence).

The chain is built from TRBV9 and TRBJ2-3; TRBD2 might be the D (5 bases). Trimming cost V 5 bases and J 0 bases, with 10 bases left between them. Germline loops: CDR1 SGDLS, CDR2 YYNGEE. There are 14 residues in the CDR3. In DNA, the CDR3 is TGTGCCAGCAGGGAGGACTGGAGCACAGATACGCAGTATTTT. Translation gives CASREDWSTDTQYF.

This sequence joins TRBV13 and TRBJ2-5; D gene unclear. Trimming removed 5 bases from V and 5 bases from J, with 18 bases in between. The CDR3 totals 15 residues. CDR1 is PRHDT and CDR2 is FYEKMQ in the germline V gene (reference sequence). CDR3 sequence reads: CASSRLGLSAETQYF. Here the CDR3 DNA reads TGTGCCAGCAGCCGCCTGGGCCTGTCGGCGGAGACCCAGTACTTC.

This clone was found once. The chain has TRBV19 and TRBJ2-1, with 11 nucleotides matching TRBD2. Germline values: CDR1 LNHDA, CDR2 SQIVND (reference sequence). With V trimmed by 7 bases and J by 9 bases, 8 bases remained unmatched. The CDR3 extends over 14 amino acids. The CDR3 spells CASTLTSGKGEQFF. The CDR3 DNA is TGTGCCAGTACCCTGACTAGCGGGAAGGGTGAGCAGTTCTTC.